The sequence of this TCR beta chain was determined in a study of T cells in Graves' hyperthyroidism and ophthalmopathy. The CDR3 extends over 16 amino acids. Germline V gene sequence: CDR1 DFQATT, CDR2 SNEGSKA (reference sequence). V was cut by 1 base and J by 2 bases, with 15 bases left in between. Amplification of TCR beta CDR3 regions used RNA as the template. First-round RT-PCR with HTBI primers amplified the TCR CDR3 region. Using its own MiXCR run on the multiplex PCR reads, TCRdb lists one record per CDR3 protein. The sample yields about 400,000 distinct CDR3 sequences, 15% to 19% seen once. Sequenced: blood. The clonotype was recovered from a young woman with Graves' hyperthyroidism. This chain uses TRBV20-1 with TRBJ1-5; D call uncertain. The CDR3 region has the DNA TGCAGTGCTAGAGGACAATTCGGGAGGGGCAATCAGCCCCAGCATTTT. It codes for CSARGQFGRGNQPQHF.